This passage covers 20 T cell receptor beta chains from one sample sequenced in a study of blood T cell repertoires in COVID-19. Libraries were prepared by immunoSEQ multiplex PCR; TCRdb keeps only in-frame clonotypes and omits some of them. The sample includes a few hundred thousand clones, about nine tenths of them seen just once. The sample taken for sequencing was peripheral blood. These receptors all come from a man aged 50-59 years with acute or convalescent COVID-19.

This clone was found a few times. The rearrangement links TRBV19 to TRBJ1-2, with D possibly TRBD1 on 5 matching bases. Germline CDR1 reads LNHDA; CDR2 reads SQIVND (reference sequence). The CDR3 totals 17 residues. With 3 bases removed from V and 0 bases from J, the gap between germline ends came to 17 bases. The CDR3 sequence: CASSIPDMGLANYGYTF. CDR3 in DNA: TGTGCCAGTAGTATTCCGGACATGGGATTAGCTAACTATGGCTACACCTTC.

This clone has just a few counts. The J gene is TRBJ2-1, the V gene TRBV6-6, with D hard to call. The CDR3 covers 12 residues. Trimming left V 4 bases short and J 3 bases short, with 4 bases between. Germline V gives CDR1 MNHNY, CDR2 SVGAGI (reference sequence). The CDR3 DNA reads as TGTGCCAGCAGTTTAGACTACAATGAGCAGTTCTTC. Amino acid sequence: CASSLDYNEQFF.

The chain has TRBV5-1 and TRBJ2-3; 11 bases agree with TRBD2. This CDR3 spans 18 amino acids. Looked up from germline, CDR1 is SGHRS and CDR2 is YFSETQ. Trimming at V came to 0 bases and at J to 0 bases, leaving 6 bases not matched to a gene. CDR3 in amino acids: CASSLVPSGGTSTDTQYF. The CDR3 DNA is TGCGCCAGCAGCTTGGTTCCTAGCGGGGGGACTAGCACAGATACGCAGTATTTT.

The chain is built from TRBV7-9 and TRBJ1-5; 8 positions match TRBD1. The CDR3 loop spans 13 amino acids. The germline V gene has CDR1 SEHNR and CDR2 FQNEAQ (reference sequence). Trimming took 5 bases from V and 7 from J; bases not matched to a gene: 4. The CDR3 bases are TGTGCCAGCAGCCAGGGGGCAAAGCAGCCCCAGCATTTT. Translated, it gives CASSQGAKQPQHF.

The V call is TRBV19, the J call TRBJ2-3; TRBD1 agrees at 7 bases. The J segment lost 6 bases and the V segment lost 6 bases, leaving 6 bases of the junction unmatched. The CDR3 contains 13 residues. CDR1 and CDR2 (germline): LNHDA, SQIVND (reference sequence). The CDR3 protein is CASRAGGRDTQYF. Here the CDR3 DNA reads TGTGCCAGTAGGGCAGGGGGTAGGGATACGCAGTATTTT.

CDR3 bases: TGTGCCAGCAGCTTACTCCGGACTAGCGGGGGAAGCACAGATACGCAGTATTTT. Translated, it gives CASSLLRTSGGSTDTQYF. V and J are TRBV11-2 and TRBJ2-3; TRBD2 aligns across 13 bases. In germline, CDR1 is SGHAT, CDR2 FQNNGV. This CDR3 has 18 residues. The junction had 5 bases not matched to a gene; V was cut back by 2 bases and J by 0 bases.

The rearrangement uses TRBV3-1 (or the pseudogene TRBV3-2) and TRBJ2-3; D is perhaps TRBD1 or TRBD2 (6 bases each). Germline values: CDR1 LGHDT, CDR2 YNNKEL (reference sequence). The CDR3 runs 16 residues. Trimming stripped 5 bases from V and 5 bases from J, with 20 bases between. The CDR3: CASSEGGWAEGDTQYF. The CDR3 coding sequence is TGTGCCAGCAGCGAAGGGGGGTGGGCGGAGGGAGATACGCAGTATTTT.

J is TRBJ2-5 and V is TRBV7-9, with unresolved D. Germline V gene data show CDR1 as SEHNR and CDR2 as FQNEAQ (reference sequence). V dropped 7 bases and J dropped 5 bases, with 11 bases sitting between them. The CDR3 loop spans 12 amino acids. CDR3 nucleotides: TGTGCCAGCACGTGGGCCGGGGAGACCCAGTACTTC. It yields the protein CASTWAGETQYF.

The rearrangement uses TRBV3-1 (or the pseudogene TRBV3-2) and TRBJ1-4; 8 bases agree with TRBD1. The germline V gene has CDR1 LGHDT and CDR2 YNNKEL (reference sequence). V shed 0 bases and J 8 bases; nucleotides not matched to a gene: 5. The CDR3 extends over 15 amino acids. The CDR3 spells CASSQDSGGGEKLFF. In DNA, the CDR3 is TGTGCCAGCAGCCAAGATTCAGGGGGCGGAGAAAAACTGTTTTTT.

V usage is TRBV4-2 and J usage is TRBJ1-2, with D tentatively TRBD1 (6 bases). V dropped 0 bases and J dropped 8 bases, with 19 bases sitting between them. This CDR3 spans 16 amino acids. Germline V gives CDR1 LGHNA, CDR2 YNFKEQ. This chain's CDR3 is CASSQDQAGGRGGYTF. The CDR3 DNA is TGTGCCAGCAGCCAAGATCAGGCGGGGGGCAGGGGCGGCTACACCTTC.

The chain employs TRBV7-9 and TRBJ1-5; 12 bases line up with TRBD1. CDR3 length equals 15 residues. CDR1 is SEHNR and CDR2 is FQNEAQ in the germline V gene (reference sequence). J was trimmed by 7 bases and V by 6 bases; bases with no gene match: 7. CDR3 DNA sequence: TGTGCCAGCAGTCGGTCCGGGACAGGGGGCCAGCCCCAGCATTTT. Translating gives CASSRSGTGGQPQHF.

The CDR3 DNA reads as TGTGCCAGTAGTATAAAGTGGGGGGAGGCCAATGAGCAGTTCTTC. This codes for CASSIKWGEANEQFF. V and J are TRBV19 and TRBJ2-1; a possible D gene is TRBD2 (6 bases). CDR1 and CDR2 (germline): LNHDA, SQIVND (reference sequence). This CDR3 contains 15 residues. The ends were cut back, 2 bases at V and 6 bases at J, with 14 bases in the middle.

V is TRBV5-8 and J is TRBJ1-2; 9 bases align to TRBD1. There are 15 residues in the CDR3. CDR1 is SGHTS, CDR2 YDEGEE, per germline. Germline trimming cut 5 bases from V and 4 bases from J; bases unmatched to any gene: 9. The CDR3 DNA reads TGTGCCAGCAGGCGTACAGGGGGCTTAGGCTATGGCTACACCTTC. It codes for CASRRTGGLGYGYTF.

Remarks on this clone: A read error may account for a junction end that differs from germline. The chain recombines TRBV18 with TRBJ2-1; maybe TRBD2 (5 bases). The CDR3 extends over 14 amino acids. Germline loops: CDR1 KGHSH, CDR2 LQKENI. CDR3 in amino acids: CASSPPMTNNEQFF. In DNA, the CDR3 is TGTGCCAGCTCACCACCGATGACTAACAACGAGCAGTTCTTC.

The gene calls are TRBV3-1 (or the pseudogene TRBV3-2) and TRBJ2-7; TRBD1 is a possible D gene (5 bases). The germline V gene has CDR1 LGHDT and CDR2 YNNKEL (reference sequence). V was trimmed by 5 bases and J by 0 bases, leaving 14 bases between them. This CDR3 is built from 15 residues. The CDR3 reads CASSETRTFSYEQYF. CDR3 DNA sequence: TGTGCCAGCAGCGAGACTCGGACATTCTCCTACGAGCAGTACTTC.

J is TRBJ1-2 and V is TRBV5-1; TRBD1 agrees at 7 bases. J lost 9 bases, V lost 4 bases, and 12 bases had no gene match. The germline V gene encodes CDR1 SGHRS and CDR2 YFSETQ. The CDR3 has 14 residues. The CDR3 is CASSLGQGDASYTF. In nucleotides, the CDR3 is TGCGCCAGCAGCCTCGGCCAGGGGGACGCGAGCTACACCTTC. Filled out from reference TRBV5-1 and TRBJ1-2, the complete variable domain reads KAGVTQTPRYLIKTRGQQVTLSCSPISGHRSVSWYQQTPGQGLQFLFEYFSETQRNKGNFPGRFSGRQFSNSRSEMNVSTLELGDSALYLCASSLGQGDASYTFGSGTRLTVV.

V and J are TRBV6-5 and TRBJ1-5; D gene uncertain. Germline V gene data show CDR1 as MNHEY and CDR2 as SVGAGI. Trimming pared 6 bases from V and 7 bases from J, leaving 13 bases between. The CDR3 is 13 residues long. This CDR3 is CASRREGSQPQHF. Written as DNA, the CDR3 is TGTGCCAGCAGGAGGGAGGGAAGCCAGCCCCAGCATTTT.

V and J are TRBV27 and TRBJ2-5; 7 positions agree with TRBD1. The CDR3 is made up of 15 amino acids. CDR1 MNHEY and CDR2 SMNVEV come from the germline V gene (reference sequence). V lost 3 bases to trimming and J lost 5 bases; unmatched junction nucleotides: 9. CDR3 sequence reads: CASSLYRGHSETQYF. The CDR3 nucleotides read TGTGCCAGCAGTTTGTACAGGGGCCATTCGGAGACCCAGTACTTC.

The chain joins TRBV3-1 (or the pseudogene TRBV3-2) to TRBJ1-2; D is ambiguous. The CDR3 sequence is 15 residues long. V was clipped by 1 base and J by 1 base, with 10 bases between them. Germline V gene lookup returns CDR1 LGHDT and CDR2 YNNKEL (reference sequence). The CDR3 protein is CASSQGIGVNYGYTF. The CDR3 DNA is TGTGCCAGCAGCCAAGGCATCGGGGTTAACTATGGCTACACCTTC.

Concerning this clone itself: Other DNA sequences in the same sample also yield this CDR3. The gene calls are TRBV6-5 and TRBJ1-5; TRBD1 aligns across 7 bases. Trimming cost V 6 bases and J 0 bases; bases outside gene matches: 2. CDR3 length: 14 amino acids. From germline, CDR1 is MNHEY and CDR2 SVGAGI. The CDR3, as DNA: TGTGCCAGCAGCAGGACAGGTAGCAATCAGCCCCAGCATTTT. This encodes CASSRTGSNQPQHF.